This is a list of T cell receptor beta chains from one sample in a study of blood T cells in healthy people across ages. TCRdb re-called the 5' RACE reads with MiXCR, one entry per CDR3 protein. The data hold about 780,000 distinct CDR3 sequences, with about half observed a single time. Sequencing input: blood. These receptors all come from an elderly man in good health. Both conserved end residues are part of each CDR3. The D gene is left open where the match is weak.

D gene,J gene,CDR3 length,V gene,CDR3 protein
NA,TRBJ2-6,20,TRBV7-9,CASSPRAGLHQNSGANVLTF
TRBD1,TRBJ2-6,18,TRBV9,CASSVVSRGYSGANVLTF
NA,TRBJ1-1,15,TRBV5-1,CASSNLGGLNTEAFF
NA,TRBJ2-7,11,TRBV12-3/TRBV12-4,CASSSVHEQYF
NA,TRBJ2-7,14,TRBV27,CASSPFRGRTQQYF
NA,TRBJ2-7,17,TRBV4-3,CASSQDFTEDHRGEQYF
NA,TRBJ2-3,13,TRBV10-1,CASSEQRTDTQYF
TRBD1,TRBJ2-2,15,TRBV6-2/TRBV6-3,CASFGTASHTGELFF
NA,TRBJ2-2,15,TRBV7-9,CASSHSRLTTGELFF
NA,TRBJ2-5,11,TRBV29-1,CSVRSGTTQYF
NA,TRBJ2-5,13,TRBV29-1,CSVVGGSQETQYF
TRBD2,TRBJ2-1,18,TRBV4-2,CASSLGLAGRSSYNEQFF
NA,TRBJ2-5,11,TRBV20-1,CSASDTNRQYF
TRBD1,TRBJ2-3,15,TRBV28,CAVPGRDRVTDTQYF
TRBD1,TRBJ2-1,17,TRBV9,CASSVGFTGTVNNEQFF
NA,TRBJ2-6,17,TRBV11-2,CASRTAEGPSGANVLTF
TRBD2,TRBJ2-1,16,TRBV29-1,CSAGGLAGTISDEQFF
TRBD2,TRBJ2-1,15,TRBV7-9,CASSISSGRGDEQFF
NA,TRBJ2-5,14,TRBV27,CASSLRGGLETQYF
NA,TRBJ2-3,15,TRBV28,CASSLFDYLKDTQYF
TRBD2,TRBJ2-5,14,TRBV20-1,CSADGLAGQETQYF
NA,TRBJ2-3,13,TRBV4-2,CASSQVLHDTQYF
TRBD2,TRBJ2-1,16,TRBV27,CASSSSSGRRNNEQFF
TRBD2,TRBJ2-2,14,TRBV9,CASSGTSSGGELFF
TRBD1,TRBJ1-4,15,TRBV5-1,CASSTDRAPDEKLFF
TRBD1,TRBJ1-6,15,TRBV30,CAWSGTGSGNSPLHF
NA,TRBJ2-3,13,TRBV19,CASSSSSRDTQYF
NA,TRBJ2-5,15,TRBV7-2,CASSPAGTDEETQYF
NA,TRBJ2-3,15,TRBV6-6,CASSYPKASTDTQYF
NA,TRBJ2-1,16,TRBV28,CASSLRASTNPNEQFF
NA,TRBJ1-4,16,TRBV7-3,CASSLNPRGANEKLFF
TRBD2,TRBJ2-3,16,TRBV9,CASSVGVGGPTDTQYF
NA,TRBJ2-7,16,TRBV5-1,CASSGGLTAVSYEQYF
NA,TRBJ2-3,17,TRBV11-2,CASSSTKDGDSTDTQYF
NA,NA,12,TRBV6-6,CASSDNGWTQYF
TRBD2,TRBJ2-5,19,TRBV12-3/TRBV12-4,CANSLWLAGEEKGQETQYF
NA,TRBJ2-7,13,TRBV12-3/TRBV12-4,CASSLGGGHEQYF
TRBD1,TRBJ2-7,15,TRBV12-3/TRBV12-4,CASSRGQGTGAEQYF
TRBD2,TRBJ2-2,14,TRBV5-1,CASSISSGTGELFF
NA,TRBJ2-6,15,TRBV12-3/TRBV12-4,CASSPGVTGANVLTF
TRBD1,TRBJ1-2,13,TRBV7-9,CASSADRANGYTF
TRBD1,TRBJ2-3,14,TRBV6-2/TRBV6-3,CASRTGGIPDTQYF
NA,TRBJ2-3,16,TRBV4-3,CASSQEQGGYTDTQYF
TRBD2,TRBJ2-2,17,TRBV28,CASSLGGLAGDTGELFF
NA,TRBJ2-3,13,TRBV29-1,CSGGTLVADAQYF
NA,TRBJ2-1,12,TRBV29-1,CSVDSAYNEQFF
NA,TRBJ2-1,15,TRBV11-3,CASSTRRTGRGEQFF
NA,TRBJ2-1,14,TRBV20-1,CSAETQLIEYEQFF
NA,TRBJ2-1,15,TRBV20-1,CSAPPLETTYNEQFF